This T cell receptor (beta chain) was found in a study of CD8 T cells in ankylosing spondylitis. Broader study findings: Reactive arthritis synovial fluid and blood were previously reported to contain some motif variants. The study identified a TCR beta motif of several highly homologous variants that appeared characteristic of ankylosing spondylitis blood. Clones tied to disease were said to be significantly enriched in matched ankylosing spondylitis synovial fluid.

This clonotype appeared many times. The antigen is not known. Quantitative 5'-RACE with molecular barcodes produced the TCR beta libraries. TCRdb reanalysed the 5' RACE reads using MiXCR and keeps one entry per CDR3 protein. The sample comprises roughly 91,000 distinct CDR3 sequences, about 8.3% of which are singletons, and around a tenth rests with the top ten. V trimming: 4 bases; J trimming: 6 bases; junction bases outside the gene matches: 9. Per germline, CDR1 LGHNA and CDR2 YSLEER. This CDR3 comprises 15 residues. Source material: blood, either unsorted or a sorted T cell fraction (not recorded which). The sequence was obtained from a male donor with ankylosing spondylitis or in good health (not recorded which). The rearrangement joins TRBV4-3 to TRBJ2-3; 8 nucleotides line up with TRBD2. In nucleotides, the CDR3 is TGCGCCAGCAGCCGGAGTAGATTAGCGGGGGATACGCAGTATTTT. The encoded protein is CASSRSRLAGDTQYF.